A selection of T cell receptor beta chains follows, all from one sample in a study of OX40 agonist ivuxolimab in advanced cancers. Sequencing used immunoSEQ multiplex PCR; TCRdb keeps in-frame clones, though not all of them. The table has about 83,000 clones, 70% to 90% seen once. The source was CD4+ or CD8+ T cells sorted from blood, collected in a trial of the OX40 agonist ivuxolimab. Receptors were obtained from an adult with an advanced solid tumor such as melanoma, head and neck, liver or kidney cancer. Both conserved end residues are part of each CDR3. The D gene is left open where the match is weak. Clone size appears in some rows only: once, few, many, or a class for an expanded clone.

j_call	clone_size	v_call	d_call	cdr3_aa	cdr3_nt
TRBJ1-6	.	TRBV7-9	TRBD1	CASSSMIGDRGSDSPLHF	TGTGCCAGCAGCTCAATGATAGGGGACAGGGGGTCTGATTCACCCCTCCACTTT
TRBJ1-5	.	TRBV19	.	CASSHPGGDTSNQPQHF	TGTGCCAGTAGTCATCCCGGGGGGGATACTAGCAATCAGCCCCAGCATTTT
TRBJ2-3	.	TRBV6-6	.	CASSYRRVDTQYF	TGTGCCAGCAGTTACCGCCGGGTCGATACGCAGTATTTT
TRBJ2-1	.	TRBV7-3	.	CASSLSTNRNNEQFF	TGTGCCAGCAGCTTGAGTACTAACCGTAACAATGAGCAGTTCTTC
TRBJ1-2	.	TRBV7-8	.	CASSSKDTTADYGYTF	TGTGCCAGCAGCTCTAAAGACACGACAGCGGACTATGGCTACACCTTC
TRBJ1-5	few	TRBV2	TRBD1	CASRGQGGQPQHF	TGTGCCAGCCGCGGACAGGGGGGACAGCCCCAGCATTTT
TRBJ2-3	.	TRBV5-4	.	CASSPTSSTDTQYF	TGTGCCAGCAGCCCTACTTCTAGCACAGATACGCAGTATTTT
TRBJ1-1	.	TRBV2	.	CASSEQGVSTEAFF	TGTGCCAGCAGTGAACAGGGAGTCAGCACTGAAGCTTTCTTT
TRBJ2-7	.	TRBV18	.	CASSPIGAGDEQYF	TGTGCCAGCTCACCAATCGGAGCAGGGGACGAGCAGTACTTC
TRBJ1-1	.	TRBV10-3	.	CAISESVENTEAFF	TGTGCCATCAGTGAGTCTGTCGAGAACACTGAAGCTTTCTTT
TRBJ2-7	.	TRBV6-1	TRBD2	CASSPERGGLGEQYF	TGTGCCAGCAGCCCCGAGCGGGGGGGCCTAGGCGAGCAGTACTTC
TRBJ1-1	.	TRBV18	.	CASSEGRATEAFF	TGTGCCAGCTCGGAGGGCAGGGCCACTGAAGCTTTCTTT
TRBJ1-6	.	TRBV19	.	CASSIGGGGLGSPLHF	TGTGCCAGTAGTATAGGAGGGGGGGGCCTAGGGTCACCCCTCCACTTT
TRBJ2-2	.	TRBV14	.	CASSLIAYTGELFF	TGTGCCAGCAGCCTAATAGCCTACACCGGGGAGCTGTTTTTT
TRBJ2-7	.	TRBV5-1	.	CASSLSVSSYEQYF	TGCGCCAGCAGCTTGTCGGTCAGCTCCTACGAGCAGTACTTC
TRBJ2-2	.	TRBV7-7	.	CASSLDNRNTGELFF	TGTGCTAGCAGCTTAGACAACAGGAACACCGGGGAGCTGTTTTTT
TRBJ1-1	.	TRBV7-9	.	CASTPSRNTEAFF	TGTGCCAGCACCCCTTCTAGGAACACTGAAGCTTTCTTT
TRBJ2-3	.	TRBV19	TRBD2	CASSITGGATDTQYF	TGTGCCAGTAGTATAACCGGGGGGGCGACAGATACGCAGTATTTT
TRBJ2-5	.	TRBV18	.	CASSPGTQETQYF	TGTGCCAGCTCACCGGGCACCCAAGAGACCCAGTACTTC
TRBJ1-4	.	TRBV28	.	CASSPGGSEKLFF	TGTGCCAGCAGTCCCGGGGGGTCTGAAAAACTGTTTTTT
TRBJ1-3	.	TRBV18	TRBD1	CASSPDRGRVSGNTIYF	TGTGCCAGCTCACCAGACAGGGGGCGCGTCTCTGGAAACACCATATATTTT
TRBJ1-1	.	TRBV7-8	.	CASRGLDSYPYTEAFF	TGTGCCAGCAGAGGCCTAGACTCGTACCCCTACACTGAAGCTTTCTTT
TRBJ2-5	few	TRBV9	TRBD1	CASSVGQGAWETQYF	TGTGCCAGCAGCGTAGGACAGGGGGCGTGGGAGACCCAGTACTTC
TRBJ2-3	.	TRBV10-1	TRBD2	CASSESLGLVADTQYF	TGCGCCAGCAGTGAGTCGTTGGGACTAGTGGCGGATACGCAGTATTTT
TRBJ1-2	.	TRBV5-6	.	CASSLESRHGYTF	TGTGCCAGCAGCTTGGAATCCCGCCATGGCTACACCTTC
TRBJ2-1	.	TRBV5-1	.	CASSSTRSLFEVNEQFF	TGCGCCAGCAGCTCAACTAGAAGCCTCTTTGAGGTCAATGAGCAGTTCTTC
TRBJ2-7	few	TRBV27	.	CASSYSPGGSYEQYF	TGTGCCAGCAGTTATTCACCCGGGGGCTCCTACGAGCAGTACTTC
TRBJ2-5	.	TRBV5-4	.	CASSPSFGLGETQYF	TGTGCCAGCAGCCCGTCATTCGGTCTCGGGGAGACCCAGTACTTC
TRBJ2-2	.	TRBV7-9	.	CASSLAGTHTGELFF	TGTGCCAGCAGCTTAGCCGGGACACACACCGGGGAGCTGTTTTTT
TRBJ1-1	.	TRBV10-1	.	CASSESGNTEAFF	TGCGCCAGCAGTGAATCTGGGAACACTGAAGCTTTCTTT
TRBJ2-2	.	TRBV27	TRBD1	CASSFDRGRVAGELFF	TGTGCCAGCAGTTTTGACAGGGGGCGGGTCGCCGGGGAGCTGTTTTTT
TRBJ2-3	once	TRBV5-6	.	CASSYPRGFTDTQYF	TGTGCCAGCAGCTACCCACGGGGTTTCACAGATACGCAGTATTTT
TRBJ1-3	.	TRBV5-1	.	CASSPVPPTGNTIYF	TGCGCCAGCAGCCCGGTCCCTCCGACTGGAAACACCATATATTTT
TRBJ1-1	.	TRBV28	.	CASSYERQREAFF	TGTGCCAGCAGTTACGAACGACAAAGAGAAGCTTTCTTT
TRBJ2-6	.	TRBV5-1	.	CASSLDSSGANVLTF	TGCGCCAGCAGCTTGGACTCCTCTGGGGCCAACGTCCTGACTTTC
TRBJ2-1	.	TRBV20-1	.	CSTLGRNEQFF	TGCAGTACCCTAGGACGGAATGAGCAGTTCTTC
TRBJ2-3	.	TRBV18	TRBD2	CASSPPLAGGTDTQYF	TGTGCCAGCTCACCACCCCTAGCGGGAGGGACAGATACGCAGTATTTT
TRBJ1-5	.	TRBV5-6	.	CASSLSPSQGNQPQHF	TGTGCCAGCAGCTTGTCCCCCTCACAGGGCAATCAGCCCCAGCATTTT
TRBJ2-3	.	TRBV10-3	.	CAIRTPGFTDTQYF	TGTGCCATCAGGACCCCAGGGTTCACAGATACGCAGTATTTT
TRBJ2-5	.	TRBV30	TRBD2	CAWSTLAGGETQYF	TGTGCCTGGAGTACACTAGCGGGAGGTGAGACCCAGTACTTC
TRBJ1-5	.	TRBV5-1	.	CASSPSADSNQPQHF	TGCGCCAGCAGCCCCTCGGCGGATAGCAATCAGCCCCAGCATTTT
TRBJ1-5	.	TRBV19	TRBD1	CASSIVGTGSQPQHF	TGTGCCAGTAGTATAGTAGGGACAGGGTCTCAGCCCCAGCATTTT
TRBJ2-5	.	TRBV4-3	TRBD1	CASSQGTGSASLQETQYF	TGCGCCAGCAGCCAAGGGACAGGGAGCGCTAGCCTGCAAGAGACCCAGTACTTC
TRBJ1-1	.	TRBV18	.	CASSPRQWQGGTEAFF	TGTGCCAGCTCACCACGTCAGTGGCAGGGCGGCACTGAAGCTTTCTTT
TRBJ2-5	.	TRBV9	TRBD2	CASSLGLAGGETQYF	TGTGCCAGCAGCTTAGGACTAGCGGGAGGGGAGACCCAGTACTTC
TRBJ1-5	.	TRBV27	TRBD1	CASSLEGQGFDSNQPQHF	TGTGCCAGCAGTTTAGAGGGACAGGGTTTCGATAGCAATCAGCCCCAGCATTTT
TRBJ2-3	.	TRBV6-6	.	CASSYSKGFGTDTQYF	TGTGCCAGCAGTTACTCGAAAGGGTTTGGCACAGATACGCAGTATTTT